Shown below are 8 T cell receptor beta chains from a single sample sequenced in a study of tumor-infiltrating lymphocytes in oesophageal squamous cell carcinoma. One entry per CDR3 protein, called by TCRdb with MiXCR from the PCR reads. The sample gives just under 20,000 distinct CDR3 sequences, around 40% of which show up once; roughly 42% is in the top ten. What was sequenced was esophageal tumor tissue. Every receptor here comes from a male donor with esophageal squamous cell carcinoma.

The J gene is TRBJ2-3, the V gene TRBV7-2; a weak D match, TRBD2 (6 bases). The CDR3 covers 14 residues. V shed 5 bases and J shed 2 bases, with 11 bases lying between them. The germline CDR1 and CDR2 sequences are SGHTA and FQGNSA. The CDR3: CASSLDYITDTQYF. In nucleotides, the CDR3 is TGTGCCAGCAGCCTGGACTACATCACAGATACGCAGTATTTT. Based on the CDR3 plus reference TRBV7-2 and TRBJ2-3, the full variable domain is GAGVSQSPSNKVTEKGKDVELRCDPISGHTALYWYRQSLGQGLEFLIYFQGNSAPDKSGLPSDRFSAERTGGSVSTLTIQRTQQEDSAVYLCASSLDYITDTQYFGPGTRLTVL.

Worth noting for this clonotype: The CDR3 ends on some other residue instead of the conserved phenylalanine or tryptophan, so this is likely a read error. The DNA is omitted, as the CDR3 cannot be located on it reliably, and the CDR3 follows TCRdb's listing. The rearrangement links TRBV7-6 to TRBJ2-3; TRBD1, the table's D call, lacks a check against the DNA. The CDR3 numbers 19 amino acids, ends counted. Germline values: CDR1 SGHVS, CDR2 FNYEAQ. CDR3 sequence: CASAGARTEKPGSEQYFGP.

Many counts were recorded for this clonotype. The V gene is TRBV27, the J gene TRBJ2-7; D call uncertain. Germline V gene lookup returns CDR1 MNHEY and CDR2 SMNVEV (reference sequence). The CDR3 has 14 residues. V gave up 6 bases and J gave up 0 bases, with 12 bases separating them. This chain's CDR3 is CASSPRWSSYEQYF. CDR3 DNA sequence: TGTGCCAGCAGCCCCAGGTGGAGCTCCTACGAGCAGTACTTC.

The gene calls are TRBV3-1 and TRBJ1-2; D perhaps matches TRBD1 (5 bases). There are 15 residues in the CDR3. V was shortened by 4 bases and J by 3 bases, with 15 bases between the two germline ends. Germline CDR1 LGHDT, CDR2 YNNKEL (reference sequence). CDR3 sequence reads: CASSLVHQGDYGYTF. CDR3 DNA sequence: TGTGCCAGCAGCCTCGTCCACCAGGGCGACTATGGCTACACCTTC.

The rearrangement links TRBV7-9 to TRBJ1-1; D unclear. The V end was cut by 1 base, the J end by 3 bases, with 3 bases between. The germline V gene has CDR1 SEHNR and CDR2 FQNEAQ (reference sequence). This CDR3 contains 12 residues. This chain's CDR3 is CASSLGYTEAFF. In DNA form, the CDR3 reads TGTGCCAGCAGCTTAGGGTACACTGAAGCTTTCTTT.

Ten or more counts support this clonotype. V usage is TRBV11-2 and J usage is TRBJ2-7; D possibly corresponds to TRBD1 (6 bases). Germline V gives CDR1 SGHAT, CDR2 FQNNGV. The CDR3 totals 15 residues. Trimming took 5 bases from V and 4 from J, leaving 18 bases between them. The CDR3 sequence is CASSPLGYREYEQYF. The CDR3 nucleotides are TGTGCCAGCAGCCCCCTTGGGTACAGGGAGTACGAGCAGTACTTC.

Concerning this clonotype itself: Given a much more abundant clone one base away, this may be a read error. V is TRBV5-1 and J is TRBJ2-7; 8 bases are shared with TRBD2. Judging by the DNA end, TRBJ2-5 fits better; the J call may be wrong. Germline assignment: CDR1 SGHRS and CDR2 YFSETQ. The CDR3 is 14 amino acids. The CDR3 is CASNDGGAQGTQYF. CDR3 coding DNA: TGCGCCAGCAACGACGGGGGGGCTCAAGGGACCCAGTACTTC.

V and J are TRBV10-1 and TRBJ2-7; D unclear. The CDR3 loop spans 14 amino acids. Germline V gives CDR1 WNHNN, CDR2 SYGVQD (reference sequence). The V gene lost 0 bases and the J gene lost 9 bases, with 15 bases spanning the gap. CDR3 coding DNA: TGCGCCAGCAGTGAGTCGCAGCCCACAGATACGCAGTACTTC. As protein: CASSESQPTDTQYF.